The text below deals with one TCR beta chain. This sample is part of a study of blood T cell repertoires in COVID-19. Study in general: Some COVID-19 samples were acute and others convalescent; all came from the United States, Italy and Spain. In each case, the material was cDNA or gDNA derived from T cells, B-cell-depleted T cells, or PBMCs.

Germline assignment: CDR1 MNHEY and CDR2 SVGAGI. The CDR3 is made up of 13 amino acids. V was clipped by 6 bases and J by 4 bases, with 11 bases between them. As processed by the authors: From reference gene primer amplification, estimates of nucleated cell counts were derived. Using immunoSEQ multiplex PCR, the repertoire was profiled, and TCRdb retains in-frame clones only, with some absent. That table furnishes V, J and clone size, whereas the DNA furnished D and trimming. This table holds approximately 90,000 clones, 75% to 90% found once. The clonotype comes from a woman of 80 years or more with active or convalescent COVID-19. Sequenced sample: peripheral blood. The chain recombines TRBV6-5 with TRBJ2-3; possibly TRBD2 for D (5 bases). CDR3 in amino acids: CASRSEGPDTQYF. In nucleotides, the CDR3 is TGTGCCAGCAGGAGTGAGGGCCCAGATACGCAGTATTTT.